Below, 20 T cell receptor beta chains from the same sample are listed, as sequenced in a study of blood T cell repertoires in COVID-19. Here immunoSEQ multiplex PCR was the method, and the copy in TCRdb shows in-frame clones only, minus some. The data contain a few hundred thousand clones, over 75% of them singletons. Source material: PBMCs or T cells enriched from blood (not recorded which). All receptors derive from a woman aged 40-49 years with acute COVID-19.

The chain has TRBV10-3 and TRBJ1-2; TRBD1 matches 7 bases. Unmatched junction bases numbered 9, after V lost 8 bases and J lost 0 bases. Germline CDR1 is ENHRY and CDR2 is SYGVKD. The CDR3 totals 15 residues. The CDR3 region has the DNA TGTGCCATCGCAGACAGGGTTCACACTAACTATGGCTACACCTTC. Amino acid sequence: CAIADRVHTNYGYTF.

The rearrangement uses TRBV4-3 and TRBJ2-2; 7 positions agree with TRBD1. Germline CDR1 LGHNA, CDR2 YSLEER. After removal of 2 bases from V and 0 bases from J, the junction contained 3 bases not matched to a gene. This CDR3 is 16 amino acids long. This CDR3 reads CASSQTTGPNTGELFF. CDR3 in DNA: TGCGCCAGCAGCCAAACGACAGGGCCGAACACCGGGGAGCTGTTTTTT.

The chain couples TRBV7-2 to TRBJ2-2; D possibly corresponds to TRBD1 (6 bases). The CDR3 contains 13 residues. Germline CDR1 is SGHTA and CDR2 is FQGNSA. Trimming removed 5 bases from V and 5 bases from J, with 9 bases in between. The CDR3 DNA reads TGTGCCAGCAGCATTCAGGGGACCGGGGAGCTGTTTTTT. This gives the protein CASSIQGTGELFF.

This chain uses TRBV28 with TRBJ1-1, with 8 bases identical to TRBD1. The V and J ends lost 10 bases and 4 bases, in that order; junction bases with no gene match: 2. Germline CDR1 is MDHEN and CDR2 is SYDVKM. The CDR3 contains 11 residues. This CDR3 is CAIRGPTEAFF. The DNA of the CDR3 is TGTGCCATCAGGGGGCCCACTGAAGCTTTCTTT.

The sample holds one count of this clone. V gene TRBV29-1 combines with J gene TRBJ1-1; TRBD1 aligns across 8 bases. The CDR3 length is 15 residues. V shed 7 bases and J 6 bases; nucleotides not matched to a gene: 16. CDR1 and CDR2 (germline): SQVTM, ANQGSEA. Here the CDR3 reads CSALTLDRGPPEAFF. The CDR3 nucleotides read TGCAGCGCCCTGACGCTAGACAGGGGTCCACCTGAAGCTTTCTTT.

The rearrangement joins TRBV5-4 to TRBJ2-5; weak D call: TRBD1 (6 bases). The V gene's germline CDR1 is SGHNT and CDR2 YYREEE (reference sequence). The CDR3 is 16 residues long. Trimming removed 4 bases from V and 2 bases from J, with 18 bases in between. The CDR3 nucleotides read TGTGCCAGCAGCAACCCAAAACAGGGTCGGCAAGAGACCCAGTACTTC. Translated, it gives CASSNPKQGRQETQYF.

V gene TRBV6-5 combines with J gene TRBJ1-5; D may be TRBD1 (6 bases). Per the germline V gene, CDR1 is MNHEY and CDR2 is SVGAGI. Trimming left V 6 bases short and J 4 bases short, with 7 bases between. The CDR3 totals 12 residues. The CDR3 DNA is TGTGCCAGCAGCAGGGGAAATCAGCCCCAGCATTTT. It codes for CASSRGNQPQHF.

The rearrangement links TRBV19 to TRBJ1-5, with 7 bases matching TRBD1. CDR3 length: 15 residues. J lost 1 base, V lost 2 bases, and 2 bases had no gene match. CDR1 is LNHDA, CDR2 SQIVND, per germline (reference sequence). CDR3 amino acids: CASSITGVSNQPQHF. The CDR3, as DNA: TGTGCCAGTAGTATAACAGGGGTCAGCAATCAGCCCCAGCATTTT.

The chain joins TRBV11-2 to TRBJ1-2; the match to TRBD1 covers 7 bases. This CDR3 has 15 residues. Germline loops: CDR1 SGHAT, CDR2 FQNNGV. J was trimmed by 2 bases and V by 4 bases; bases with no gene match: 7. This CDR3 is CASSSLDRRNYGYTF. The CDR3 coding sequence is TGTGCCAGCAGCTCACTGGACAGGCGAAACTATGGCTACACCTTC.

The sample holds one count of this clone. The CDR3 loop reads CASSSYYEQYF. Written as DNA, the CDR3 is TGTGCCAGCAGCTCCTACTACGAGCAGTACTTC. The genes are TRBV5-8 and TRBJ2-7; D gene unclear. The V end was cut by 3 bases, the J end by 3 bases, with 4 bases between. Germline V CDR1 and CDR2: SGHTS, YDEGEE. CDR3 length: 11 residues.

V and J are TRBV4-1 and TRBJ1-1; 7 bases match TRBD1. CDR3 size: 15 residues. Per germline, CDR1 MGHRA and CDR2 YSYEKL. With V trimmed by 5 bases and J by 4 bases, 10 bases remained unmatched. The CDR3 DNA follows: TGCGCCAGCAGCTTCCAGGGGGGTCGGATCACTGAAGCTTTCTTT. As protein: CASSFQGGRITEAFF.

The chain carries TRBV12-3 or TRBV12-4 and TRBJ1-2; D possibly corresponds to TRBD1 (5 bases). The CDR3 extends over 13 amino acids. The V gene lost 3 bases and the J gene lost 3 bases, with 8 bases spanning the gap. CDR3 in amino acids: CASSFQGYYGYTF. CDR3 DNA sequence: TGTGCCAGCAGTTTTCAGGGTTACTATGGCTACACCTTC.

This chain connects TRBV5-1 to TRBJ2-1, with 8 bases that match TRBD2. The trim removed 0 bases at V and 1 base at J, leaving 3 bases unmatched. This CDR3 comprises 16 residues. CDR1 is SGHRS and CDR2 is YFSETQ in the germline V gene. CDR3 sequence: CASSLEASGSYNEQFF. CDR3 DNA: TGCGCCAGCAGCTTGGAGGCTAGCGGGTCCTACAATGAGCAGTTCTTC.

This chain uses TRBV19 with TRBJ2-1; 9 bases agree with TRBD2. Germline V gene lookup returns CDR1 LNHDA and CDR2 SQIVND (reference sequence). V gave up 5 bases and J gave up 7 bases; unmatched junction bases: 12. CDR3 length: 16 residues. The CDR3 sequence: CASSPSRGGAGNEQFF. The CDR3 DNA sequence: TGTGCCAGTAGTCCATCACGCGGGGGGGCTGGGAATGAGCAGTTCTTC.

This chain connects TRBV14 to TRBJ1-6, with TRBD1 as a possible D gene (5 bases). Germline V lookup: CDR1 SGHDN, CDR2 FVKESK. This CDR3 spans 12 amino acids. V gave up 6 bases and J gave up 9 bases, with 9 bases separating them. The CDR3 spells CASRFRASPLHF. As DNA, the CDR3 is TGTGCCAGCAGGTTCAGGGCTTCACCCCTCCACTTT.

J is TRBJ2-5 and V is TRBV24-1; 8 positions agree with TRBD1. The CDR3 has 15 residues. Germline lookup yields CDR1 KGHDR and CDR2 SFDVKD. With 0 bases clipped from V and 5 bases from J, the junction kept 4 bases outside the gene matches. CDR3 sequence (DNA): TGTGCCACCAGTGATTTGACAGGGGGACGGGAGACCCAGTACTTC. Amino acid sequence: CATSDLTGGRETQYF.

CDR3: CAIIPGTGKYNEQFF. DNA of the CDR3: TGTGCCATCATCCCCGGGACAGGGAAATACAATGAGCAGTTCTTC. This sequence joins TRBV28 and TRBJ2-1; TRBD1 aligns across 9 bases. CDR3 length equals 15 residues. The trim removed 10 bases at V and 4 bases at J, leaving 11 bases unmatched. The germline CDR1 and CDR2 sequences are MDHEN and SYDVKM. Combining the CDR3 with reference TRBV28 and TRBJ2-1 gives the whole variable domain DVKVTQSSRYLVKRTGEKVFLECVQDMDHENMFWYRQDPGLGLRLIYFSYDVKMKEKGDIPEGYSVSREKKERFSLILESASTNQTSMYLCAIIPGTGKYNEQFFGPGTRLTVL.

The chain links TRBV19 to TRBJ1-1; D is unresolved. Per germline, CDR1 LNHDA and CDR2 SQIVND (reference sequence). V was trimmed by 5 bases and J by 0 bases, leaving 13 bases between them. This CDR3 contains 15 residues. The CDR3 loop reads CASSPRVGVNTEAFF. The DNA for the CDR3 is TGTGCCAGTAGTCCCCGTGTGGGCGTGAACACTGAAGCTTTCTTT.

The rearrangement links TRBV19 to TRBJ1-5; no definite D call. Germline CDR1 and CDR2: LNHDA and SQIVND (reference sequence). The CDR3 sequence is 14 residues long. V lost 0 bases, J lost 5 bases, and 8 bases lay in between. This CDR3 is CASSIETRHQPQHF. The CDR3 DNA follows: TGTGCCAGTAGTATAGAGACACGACATCAGCCCCAGCATTTT.

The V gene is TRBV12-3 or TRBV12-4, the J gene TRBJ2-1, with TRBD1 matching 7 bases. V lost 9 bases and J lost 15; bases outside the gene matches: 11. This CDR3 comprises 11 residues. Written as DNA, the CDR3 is TGTGCCAGTGGCCGGGACAGTCGTTCGTTCTTC. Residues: CASGRDSRSFF.